This T cell receptor (beta chain) comes out of a study of identical twins. General study findings and limits: With abundant cord blood beta clonotypes, insertions were fewer; memory repertoires showed no such pattern.

Donors were all healthy Caucasians. Each CDR3 protein is one row after TCRdb ran MiXCR on the 5' RACE reads. The data hold about 520,000 distinct CDR3 sequences, with roughly a fifth observed a single time. This clonotype was seen repeatedly, ten times or more. Its antigen is not known. V shed 0 bases and J shed 4 bases, with 9 bases lying between them. Germline values: CDR1 LNHNV, CDR2 YYDKDF (reference sequence). CDR3 length equals 15 residues. This sample also belongs to another study, concerning T cells expressing NK-cell markers. According to that study: Out of eight donors sequenced, seven tested HCMV-seropositive and the remaining one seronegative. The same clonotypes also predominated in the CD3+CD56-NKG2C+ fraction of four donors.

The source is a woman younger than 30 in good health. The sample comprised CD4+ T cells sorted from blood. V and J are TRBV15 and TRBJ1-4; possibly TRBD1 for D (6 bases). The CDR3 is CATSRDKGVNEKLFF. The CDR3 coding sequence is TGTGCCACCAGCAGAGATAAGGGGGTTAATGAAAAACTGTTTTTT. Full variable domain (rest looked up from reference TRBV15 and TRBJ1-4): DAMVIQNPRYQVTQFGKPVTLSCSQTLNHNVMYWYQQKSSQAPKLLFHYYDKDFNNEADTPDNFQSRRPNTSFCFLDIRSPGLGDTAMYLCATSRDKGVNEKLFFGSGTQLSVL.